The text below deals with one T cell receptor beta chain. Trimming took off 6 bases at V and 0 bases at J, with 20 bases between the two ends. The CDR3 length is 18 residues. CDR1 and CDR2 from the germline V gene are SNHLY and FYNNEI. These data come from a study of T cell responses to AZD1222 COVID-19 vaccine. The repertoire was sequenced with immunoSEQ multiplex PCR; TCRdb's copy has only in-frame clones and lacks some. The table shows nearly 200,000 clones, with 85% to 95% occurring only once. The chain employs TRBV2 and TRBJ2-2; maybe TRBD1 (6 bases). This specimen consisted of peripheral blood, obtained 28 days after the second AZD1222 dose. The source of this sequence is an adult who received the AZD1222 COVID-19 vaccine. The CDR3 here is CASSQLDSFYSNTGELFF. CDR3 nucleotide sequence: TGTGCCAGCAGCCAACTGGACAGTTTCTATTCGAACACCGGGGAGCTGTTTTTT.